The clone carrying this T cell receptor beta chain came up a few times. Its antigen is still unknown. V was cut by 1 base and J by 7 bases, with 14 bases left in between. Germline V gene data show CDR1 as MDHEN and CDR2 as SYDVKM. The CDR3 loop spans 14 amino acids. The data are from a study of identical twins. Findings of the study overall: Monozygotic twins shared more out-of-frame TCR alpha than recombination models predicted. Zero-insertion findings could be partly confounded by invariant cells (MAIT and iNKT cells).

TCRdb itself ran the 5' RACE reads through MiXCR, one entry per CDR3 protein. This table holds some 590,000 distinct CDR3 sequences, roughly 9.9% found once. These data were also reused for a study on yellow fever vaccine responses in identical twins.

This TCR was sampled from a woman younger than 30 in good health. The chain recombines TRBV28 with TRBJ2-7, with D hard to call. Sequencing input: PBMCs. This CDR3 reads CASSLSSVQPEQYF. The CDR3 bases are TGTGCCAGCAGTTTATCCTCCGTTCAGCCGGAGCAGTACTTC.